A single sample gave rise to the 16 T cell receptor beta chains below, sequenced in a study of CXCR4 blockade with PD-1 therapy in pancreatic cancer. The repertoire was sequenced with immunoSEQ multiplex PCR; TCRdb's copy has only in-frame clones and lacks some. This table holds fewer than 4,000 clones, roughly two fifths found once. Sequencing was carried out using tumor tissue. All receptors derive from a human donor with pancreatic ductal adenocarcinoma.

The chain is built from TRBV19 and TRBJ2-3; the D is unclear. Trimming removed 3 bases from V and 1 base from J, with 11 bases in between. Germline V gene sequence: CDR1 LNHDA, CDR2 SQIVND (reference sequence). This CDR3 region has 15 residues. CDR3 bases: TGTGCCAGTAGTATTGGAACGGACGGCACAGATACGCAGTATTTT. Residues: CASSIGTDGTDTQYF.

By proportion, this clone is large. The chain uses TRBV6-8 and TRBJ2-1; TRBD1 agrees at 10 bases. Germline CDR1 reads MNHGY; CDR2 reads SAAAGT. V trimming: 10 bases; J trimming: 6 bases; junction bases outside the gene matches: 9. The CDR3 is 14 residues long. CDR3 sequence (DNA): TGTGCCACCCGGCCGGGACAGGGGTTCAATGAGCAGTTCTTC. Encoded protein: CATRPGQGFNEQFF.

V usage is TRBV9 and J usage is TRBJ2-7; 9 positions agree with TRBD1. The junction had 8 bases not matched to a gene; V was cut back by 3 bases and J by 1 base. Looked up from germline, CDR1 is SGDLS and CDR2 is YYNGEE. The CDR3 has 16 residues. The CDR3 DNA is TGTGCCAGCAGCGCCTCAGGGACAGGGACATCCTACGAGCAGTACTTC. It yields the protein CASSASGTGTSYEQYF. The full variable domain, completed using reference TRBV9 and TRBJ2-7, is DSGVTQTPKHLITATGQRVTLRCSPRSGDLSVYWYQQSLDQGLQFLIQYYNGEERAKGNILERFSAQQFPDLHSELNLSSLELGDSALYFCASSASGTGTSYEQYFGPGTRLTVT.

This clone is medium-sized in the sample. The CDR3 bases are TGTGCCAGCAGTGAAAGGGGCGACACCGGGGAGCTGTTTTTT. Translated: CASSERGDTGELFF. The chain carries TRBV6-4 and TRBJ2-2; maybe TRBD1 (5 bases). Deletions cut 3 bases from V and 3 bases from J, with 8 bases between. The CDR3 is 14 residues long. Germline assignment: CDR1 MRHNA and CDR2 SNTAGT.

The CDR3 DNA follows: TGTGCCACCCTAGGAGAGGGGACCTACGAGCAGTACTTC. Protein: CATLGEGTYEQYF. The chain combines TRBV6-8 with TRBJ2-7, with D perhaps being TRBD1 or TRBD2 (5 bases each). The CDR3 contains 13 residues. Germline loops: CDR1 MNHGY, CDR2 SAAAGT. The germline V and J ends were trimmed by 10 bases and 2 bases, with 15 bases remaining between them.

This clone was observed a few times. V and J are TRBV11-3 and TRBJ1-6, with D uncertain. Germline V gene sequence: CDR1 SGHNT, CDR2 YENEEA. Trimming took 5 bases from V and 8 from J, leaving 13 bases between them. This CDR3 region has 14 residues. CDR3 sequence: CASSPTARDSPLHF. CDR3 nucleotide sequence: TGTGCCAGCAGCCCGACTGCTAGGGATTCACCCCTCCACTTT.

The chain recombines TRBV19 with TRBJ1-2; no clear D. CDR3 length equals 15 residues. Trimming shortened V by 0 bases and J by 5 bases, and 13 bases separated the two germline ends. Germline values: CDR1 LNHDA, CDR2 SQIVND (reference sequence). This chain's CDR3 is CASSIDDDPGYGYTF. DNA of the CDR3: TGTGCCAGTAGTATAGACGACGACCCAGGTTATGGCTACACCTTC.

CDR3 sequence: CSVTGGAEETQYF. The CDR3 DNA reads TGCAGCGTCACTGGGGGGGCAGAAGAGACCCAGTACTTC. This chain connects TRBV29-1 to TRBJ2-5; D is perhaps TRBD2 (7 bases). Germline CDR1 is SQVTM and CDR2 is ANQGSEA. V was trimmed by 6 bases and J by 3 bases, leaving 14 bases between them. The CDR3 is 13 amino acids.

The V and J genes are TRBV10-2 and TRBJ2-1; no clear D. In germline, CDR1 is WSHSY, CDR2 SAAADI. The CDR3 is made up of 15 amino acids. Deletions cut 5 bases from V and 0 bases from J, with 11 bases between. CDR3 nucleotides: TGCGCCAGCAGTCTGGGCGCTAGCTCCTACAATGAGCAGTTCTTC. Translation: CASSLGASSYNEQFF.

J is TRBJ2-2 and V is TRBV10-2; D unclear. The CDR3 consists of 12 residues. Germline CDR1 WSHSY, CDR2 SAAADI. The V gene lost 6 bases and the J gene lost 3 bases, with 5 bases spanning the gap. The CDR3, as DNA: TGCGCCAGCAGGGGTTACACCGGGGAGCTGTTTTTT. As protein: CASRGYTGELFF.

This clone was seen once. The J gene is TRBJ1-2, the V gene TRBV15; D ambiguous. CDR3 length equals 14 residues. V was cut by 0 bases and J by 1 base, with 6 bases left in between. Germline lookup yields CDR1 LNHNV and CDR2 YYDKDF (reference sequence). CDR3 nucleotide sequence: TGTGCCACCAGCAGAGATCAGGTTAACTATGGCTACACCTTC. This sequence encodes CATSRDQVNYGYTF.

The chain combines TRBV19 with TRBJ2-7, with a tentative D call TRBD1 (6 bases). Germline CDR1 reads LNHDA; CDR2 reads SQIVND (reference sequence). This CDR3 region has 12 residues. With 10 bases removed from V and 4 bases from J, the gap between germline ends came to 14 bases. CDR3 DNA sequence: TGTGCCACCTCTGGGGGCGGGTACGAGCAGTACTTC. Its translation is CATSGGGYEQYF.

The chain recombines TRBV19 with TRBJ2-3; no firm D call. The CDR3 length is 11 residues. The germline V and J ends were trimmed by 4 bases and 12 bases, with 11 bases remaining between them. Germline V lookup: CDR1 LNHDA, CDR2 SQIVND (reference sequence). The CDR3 nucleotides are TGTGCCAGTAGTAATTTTGGTTTTCAGTATTTT. Protein product: CASSNFGFQYF.

The genes are TRBV18 and TRBJ2-7, with TRBD1 matching 11 bases. V trimming: 5 bases; J trimming: 5 bases; junction bases outside the gene matches: 8. Per germline, CDR1 KGHSH and CDR2 LQKENI. The CDR3 loop spans 15 amino acids. The CDR3 region is CASSSSGQGVDEQYF. The DNA of the CDR3 is TGTGCCAGCTCATCATCGGGACAGGGGGTCGACGAGCAGTACTTC. Based on the CDR3 plus reference TRBV18 and TRBJ2-7, the full variable domain is NAGVMQNPRHLVRRRGQEARLRCSPMKGHSHVYWYRQLPEEGLKFMVYLQKENIIDESGMPKERFSAEFPKEGPSILRIQQVVRGDSAAYFCASSSSGQGVDEQYFGPGTRLTVT.

This clone came up a few times. The chain combines TRBV18 with TRBJ1-3; the match to TRBD1 covers 10 bases. The trim removed 1 base at V and 4 bases at J, leaving 4 bases unmatched. Germline V gene lookup returns CDR1 KGHSH and CDR2 LQKENI. The CDR3 loop spans 16 amino acids. CDR3 sequence: CASSPQGTGDGNTIYF. The CDR3 region has the DNA TGTGCCAGCTCACCACAGGGGACAGGGGACGGAAACACCATATATTTT.

This clone came up a few times. This chain uses TRBV5-1 with TRBJ2-5; no firm D call. The V end lost 0 bases, the J end lost 4 bases, and 13 bases lay between the germline ends. Germline V gives CDR1 SGHRS, CDR2 YFSETQ. The CDR3 spans 15 residues. This chain's CDR3 is CASSLVAVRGETQYF. DNA of the CDR3: TGCGCCAGCAGCTTGGTGGCCGTGCGAGGAGAGACCCAGTACTTC.